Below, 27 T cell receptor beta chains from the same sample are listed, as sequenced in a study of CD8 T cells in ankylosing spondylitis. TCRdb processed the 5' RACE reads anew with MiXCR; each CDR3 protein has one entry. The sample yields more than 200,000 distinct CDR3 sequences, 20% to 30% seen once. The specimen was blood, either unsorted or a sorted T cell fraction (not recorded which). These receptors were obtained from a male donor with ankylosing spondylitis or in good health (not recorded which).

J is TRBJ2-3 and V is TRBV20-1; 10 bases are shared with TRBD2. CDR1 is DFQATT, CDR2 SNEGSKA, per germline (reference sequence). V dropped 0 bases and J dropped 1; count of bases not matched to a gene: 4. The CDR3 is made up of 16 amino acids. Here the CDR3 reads CSARDFGLAGTDTQYF. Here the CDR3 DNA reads TGCAGTGCTAGAGATTTCGGACTAGCGGGCACAGATACGCAGTATTTT.

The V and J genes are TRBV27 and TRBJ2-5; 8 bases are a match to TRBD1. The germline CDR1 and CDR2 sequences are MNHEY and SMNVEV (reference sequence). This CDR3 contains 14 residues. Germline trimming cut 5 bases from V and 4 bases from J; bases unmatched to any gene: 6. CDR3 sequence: CASSGQGWGETQYF. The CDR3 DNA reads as TGTGCCAGCAGTGGACAGGGTTGGGGAGAGACCCAGTACTTC.

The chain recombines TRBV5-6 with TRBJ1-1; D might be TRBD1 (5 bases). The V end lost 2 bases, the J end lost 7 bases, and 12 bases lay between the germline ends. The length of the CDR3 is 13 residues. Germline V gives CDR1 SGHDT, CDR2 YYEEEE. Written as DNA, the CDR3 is TGTGCCAGCAGCTTAAGGGTGACAGATGAAGCTTTCTTT. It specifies CASSLRVTDEAFF.

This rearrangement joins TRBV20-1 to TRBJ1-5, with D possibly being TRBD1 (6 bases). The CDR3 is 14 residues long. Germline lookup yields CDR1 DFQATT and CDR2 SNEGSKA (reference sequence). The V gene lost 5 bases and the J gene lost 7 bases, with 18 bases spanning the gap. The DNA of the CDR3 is TGCAGTGCTTCCCCCGGGACATCATTCCAGCCCCAGCATTTT. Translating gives CSASPGTSFQPQHF.

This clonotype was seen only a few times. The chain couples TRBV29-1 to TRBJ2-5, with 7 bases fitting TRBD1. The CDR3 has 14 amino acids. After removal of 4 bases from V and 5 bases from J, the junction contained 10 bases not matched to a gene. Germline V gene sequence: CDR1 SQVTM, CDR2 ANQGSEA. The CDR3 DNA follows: TGCAGCGTTGCTGGGGGCGACAGGGCGGAGACCCAGTACTTC. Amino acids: CSVAGGDRAETQYF.

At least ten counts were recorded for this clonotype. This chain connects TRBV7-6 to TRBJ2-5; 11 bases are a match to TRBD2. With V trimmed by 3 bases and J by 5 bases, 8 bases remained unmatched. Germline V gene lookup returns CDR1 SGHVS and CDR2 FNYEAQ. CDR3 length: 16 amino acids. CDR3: CASSLVSGGALETQYF. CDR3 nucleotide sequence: TGTGCCAGCAGCTTGGTTAGCGGGGGGGCCTTGGAGACCCAGTACTTC.

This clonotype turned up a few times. CDR3 protein: CASKPGTGIETQYF. The CDR3 DNA follows: TGTGCCAGCAAACCCGGGACAGGGATAGAGACCCAGTACTTC. This sequence joins TRBV7-9 and TRBJ2-5; 9 positions match TRBD1. After removal of 7 bases from V and 4 bases from J, the junction contained 7 bases not matched to a gene. The CDR3 runs to 14 residues. Germline V gene lookup returns CDR1 SEHNR and CDR2 FQNEAQ (reference sequence).

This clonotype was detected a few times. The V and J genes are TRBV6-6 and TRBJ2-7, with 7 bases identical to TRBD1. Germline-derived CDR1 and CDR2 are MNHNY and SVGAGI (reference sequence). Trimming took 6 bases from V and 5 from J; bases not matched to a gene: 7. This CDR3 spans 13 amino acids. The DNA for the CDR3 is TGTGCCAGCAGCAACAGGGGTAGCGACGAGCAGTACTTC. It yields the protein CASSNRGSDEQYF.

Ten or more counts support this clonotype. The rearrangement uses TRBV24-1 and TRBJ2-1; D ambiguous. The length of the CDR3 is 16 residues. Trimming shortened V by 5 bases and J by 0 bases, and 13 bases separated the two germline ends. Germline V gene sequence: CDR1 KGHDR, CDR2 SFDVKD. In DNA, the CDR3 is TGTGCCACCAGTGGTTCATTCTCGAGCTCCTACAATGAGCAGTTCTTC. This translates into CATSGSFSSSYNEQFF.

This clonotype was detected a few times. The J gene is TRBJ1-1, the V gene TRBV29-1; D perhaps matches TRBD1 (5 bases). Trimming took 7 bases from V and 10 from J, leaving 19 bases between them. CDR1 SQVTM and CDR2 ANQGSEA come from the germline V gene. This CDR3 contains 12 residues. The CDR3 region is CSADSTSGVAFF. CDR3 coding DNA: TGCAGCGCTGACAGTACCTCTGGGGTAGCTTTCTTT.

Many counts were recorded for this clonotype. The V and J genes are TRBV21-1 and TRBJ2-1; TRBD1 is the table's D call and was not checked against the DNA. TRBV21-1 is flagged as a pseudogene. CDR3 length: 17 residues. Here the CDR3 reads CASSTPLRDRDNNEQFF. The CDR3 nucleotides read TGTGCCAGCAGCACACCCCTCCGGGACAGGGATAACAATGAGCAGTTCTTC.

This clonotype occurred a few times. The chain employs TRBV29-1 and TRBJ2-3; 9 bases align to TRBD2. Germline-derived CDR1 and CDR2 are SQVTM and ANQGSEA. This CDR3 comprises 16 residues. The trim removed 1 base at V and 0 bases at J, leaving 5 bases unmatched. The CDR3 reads CSVEGPSGDSTDTQYF. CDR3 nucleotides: TGCAGCGTTGAAGGGCCTAGCGGGGACAGCACAGATACGCAGTATTTT.

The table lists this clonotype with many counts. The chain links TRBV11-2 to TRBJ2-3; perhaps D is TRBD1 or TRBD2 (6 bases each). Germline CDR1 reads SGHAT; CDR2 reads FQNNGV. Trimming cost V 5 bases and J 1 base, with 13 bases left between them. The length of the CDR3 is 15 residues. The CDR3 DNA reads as TGTGCCAGCAGCGCACCGGGGGCCCGCACAGATACGCAGTATTTT. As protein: CASSAPGARTDTQYF.

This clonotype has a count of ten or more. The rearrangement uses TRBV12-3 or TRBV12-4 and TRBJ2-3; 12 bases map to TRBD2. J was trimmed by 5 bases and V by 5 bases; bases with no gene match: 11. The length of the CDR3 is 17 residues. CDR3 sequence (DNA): TGTGCCAGCAGTCAAGAGCTAGCGGGGGGGCCGAGAGATACGCAGTATTTT. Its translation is CASSQELAGGPRDTQYF.

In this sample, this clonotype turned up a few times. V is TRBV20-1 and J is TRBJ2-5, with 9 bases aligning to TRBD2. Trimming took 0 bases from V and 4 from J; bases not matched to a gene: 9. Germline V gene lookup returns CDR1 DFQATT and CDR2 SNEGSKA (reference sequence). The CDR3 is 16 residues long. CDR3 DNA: TGCAGTGCTAGAGATCCAGGGCGGGGGGGAGGAGAGACCCAGTACTTC. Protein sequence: CSARDPGRGGGETQYF.

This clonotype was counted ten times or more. The chain's CDR3 is CASSLGGTRYNEQFF. The CDR3 bases are TGCGCCAGCAGCTTGGGCGGGACTCGCTACAATGAGCAGTTCTTC. The J gene is TRBJ2-1, the V gene TRBV5-1; perhaps TRBD2 as D (6 bases). The CDR3 spans 15 residues. Germline V lookup: CDR1 SGHRS, CDR2 YFSETQ. V was clipped by 0 bases and J by 3 bases, with 10 bases between them.

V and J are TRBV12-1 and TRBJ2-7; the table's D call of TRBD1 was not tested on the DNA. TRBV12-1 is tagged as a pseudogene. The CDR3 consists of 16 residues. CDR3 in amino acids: CASSSPGHILSYEQYF. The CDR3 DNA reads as TGTGCCAGCAGCTCTCCGGGACATATACTCTCCTACGAGCAGTACTTC.

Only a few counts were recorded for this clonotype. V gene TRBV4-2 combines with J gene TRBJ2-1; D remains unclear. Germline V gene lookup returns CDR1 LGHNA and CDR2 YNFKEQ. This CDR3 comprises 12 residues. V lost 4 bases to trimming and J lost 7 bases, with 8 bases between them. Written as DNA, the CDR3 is TGTGCCAGCAGCCGAGACCAGAATGAGCAGTTCTTC. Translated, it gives CASSRDQNEQFF.

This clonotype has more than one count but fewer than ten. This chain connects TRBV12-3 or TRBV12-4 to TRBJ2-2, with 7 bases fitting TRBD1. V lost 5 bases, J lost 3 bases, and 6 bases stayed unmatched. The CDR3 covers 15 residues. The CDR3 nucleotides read TGTGCCAGCAGTCCAGGGACAGATCACACCGGGGAGCTGTTTTTT. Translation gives CASSPGTDHTGELFF.

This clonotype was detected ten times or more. The CDR3 protein is CSAGYRGSNYGYTF. CDR3 DNA: TGCAGTGCTGGATACAGGGGGAGTAACTATGGCTACACCTTC. The chain carries TRBV20-1 and TRBJ1-2; 8 nucleotides match TRBD1. Germline trimming cut 5 bases from V and 1 base from J; bases unmatched to any gene: 6. This CDR3 spans 14 amino acids. Germline values: CDR1 DFQATT, CDR2 SNEGSKA (reference sequence).

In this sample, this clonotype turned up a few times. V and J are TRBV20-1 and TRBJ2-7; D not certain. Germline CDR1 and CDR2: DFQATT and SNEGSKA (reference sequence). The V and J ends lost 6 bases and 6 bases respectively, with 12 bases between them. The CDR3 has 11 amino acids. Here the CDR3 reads CSALNTGEQYF. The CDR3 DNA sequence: TGCAGTGCCCTTAATACGGGCGAGCAGTACTTC.

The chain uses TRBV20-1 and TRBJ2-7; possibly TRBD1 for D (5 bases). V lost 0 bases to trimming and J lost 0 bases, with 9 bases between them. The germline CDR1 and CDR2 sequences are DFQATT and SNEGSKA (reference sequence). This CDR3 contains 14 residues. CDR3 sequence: CSARDRAYSYEQYF. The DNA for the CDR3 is TGCAGTGCTAGAGACAGGGCCTACTCCTACGAGCAGTACTTC.

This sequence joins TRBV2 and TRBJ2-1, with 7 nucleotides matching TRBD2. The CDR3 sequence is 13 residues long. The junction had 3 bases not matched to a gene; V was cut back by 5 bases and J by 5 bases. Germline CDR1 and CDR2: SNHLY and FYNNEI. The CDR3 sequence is CASSTRGDNEQFF. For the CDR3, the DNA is TGTGCCAGCAGTACACGGGGGGACAATGAGCAGTTCTTC.

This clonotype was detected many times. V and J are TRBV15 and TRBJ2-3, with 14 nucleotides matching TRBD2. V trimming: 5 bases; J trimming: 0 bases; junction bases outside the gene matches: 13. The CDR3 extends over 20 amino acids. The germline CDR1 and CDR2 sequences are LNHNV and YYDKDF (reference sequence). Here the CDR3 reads CATSAPGLAGEGPSTDTQYF. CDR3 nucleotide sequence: TGTGCCACCAGCGCCCCGGGACTAGCGGGGGAGGGTCCTAGCACAGATACGCAGTATTTT. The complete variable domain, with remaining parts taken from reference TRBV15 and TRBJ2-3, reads DAMVIQNPRYQVTQFGKPVTLSCSQTLNHNVMYWYQQKSSQAPKLLFHYYDKDFNNEADTPDNFQSRRPNTSFCFLDIRSPGLGDTAMYLCATSAPGLAGEGPSTDTQYFGPGTRLTVL.

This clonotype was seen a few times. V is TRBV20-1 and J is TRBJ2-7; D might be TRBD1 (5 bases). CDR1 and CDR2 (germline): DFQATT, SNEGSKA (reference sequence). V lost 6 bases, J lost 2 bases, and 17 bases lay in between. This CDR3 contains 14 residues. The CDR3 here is CSAPKQVSTYEQYF. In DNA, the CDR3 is TGCAGTGCCCCGAAACAGGTTTCAACCTACGAGCAGTACTTC.

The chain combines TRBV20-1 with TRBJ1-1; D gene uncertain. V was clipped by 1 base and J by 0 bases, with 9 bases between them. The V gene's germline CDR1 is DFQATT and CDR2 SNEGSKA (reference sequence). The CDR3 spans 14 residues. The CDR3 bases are TGCAGTGCTAGAGCAGACAACATGAACACTGAAGCTTTCTTT. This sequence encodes CSARADNMNTEAFF.

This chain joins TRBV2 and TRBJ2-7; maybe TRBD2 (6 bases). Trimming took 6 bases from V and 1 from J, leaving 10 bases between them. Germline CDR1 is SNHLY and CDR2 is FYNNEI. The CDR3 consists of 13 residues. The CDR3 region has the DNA TGTGCCAGCAGACTGGGGGGTTCCTACGAGCAGTACTTC. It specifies CASRLGGSYEQYF.